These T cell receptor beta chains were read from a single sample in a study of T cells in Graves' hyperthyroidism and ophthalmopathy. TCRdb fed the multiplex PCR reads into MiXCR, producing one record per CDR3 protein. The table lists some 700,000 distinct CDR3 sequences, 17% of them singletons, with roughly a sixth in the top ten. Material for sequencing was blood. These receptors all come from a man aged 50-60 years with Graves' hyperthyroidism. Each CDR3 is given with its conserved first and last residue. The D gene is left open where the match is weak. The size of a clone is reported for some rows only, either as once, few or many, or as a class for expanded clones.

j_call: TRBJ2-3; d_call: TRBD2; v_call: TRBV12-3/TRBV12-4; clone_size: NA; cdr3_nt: TGTGCCAGCAGTTTAGGAGGGACTAGCGGGATGGTAGGGCCGCAGTATTTT; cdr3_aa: CASSLGGTSGMVGPQYF
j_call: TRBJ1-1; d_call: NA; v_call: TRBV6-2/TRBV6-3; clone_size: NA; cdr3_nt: TGTGCCAGCAGTACCGACAGGCAATATGAAGCTTTCTTT; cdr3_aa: CASSTDRQYEAFF
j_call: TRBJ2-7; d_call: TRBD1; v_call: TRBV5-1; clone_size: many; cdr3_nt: TGCGCCAGCAGCTTGGAAACAGGGGAAGGGTACGAGCAGTACTTC; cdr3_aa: CASSLETGEGYEQYF
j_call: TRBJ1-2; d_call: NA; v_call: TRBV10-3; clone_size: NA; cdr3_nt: TGTGCCATCAGTGAGATCACAGCATTTAACTATGGCTACACCTTC; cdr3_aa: CAISEITAFNYGYTF
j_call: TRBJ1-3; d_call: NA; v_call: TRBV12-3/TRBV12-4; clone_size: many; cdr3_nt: TGTGCCAGCAGTTTAATGGTCTCTGGAAACACCATATATTTT; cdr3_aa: CASSLMVSGNTIYF
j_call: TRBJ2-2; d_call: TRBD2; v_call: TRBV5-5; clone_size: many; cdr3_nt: TGTGCCAGCAGCTTGATGATAGCGGGAGAAACCGGGGAGCTGTTTTTT; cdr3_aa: CASSLMIAGETGELFF
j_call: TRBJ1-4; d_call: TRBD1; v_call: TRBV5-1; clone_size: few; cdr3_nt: TGCGCCAGCAGCTCAGGGGGAGCCAATGAAAAACTGTTTTTT; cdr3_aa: CASSSGGANEKLFF
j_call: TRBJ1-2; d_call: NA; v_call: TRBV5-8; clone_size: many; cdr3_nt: TGTGCCAGCAGCTCCAGAACCTGGATCGGCTACACCTTC; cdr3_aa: CASSSRTWIGYTF
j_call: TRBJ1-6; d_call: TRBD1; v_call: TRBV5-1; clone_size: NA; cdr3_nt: TGCGCCAGCAGCTTGGAGGGGACAGTCGGTTCACCCCTCCACTTT; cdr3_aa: CASSLEGTVGSPLHF
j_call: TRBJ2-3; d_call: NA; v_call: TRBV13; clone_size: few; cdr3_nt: TGTGCCAGCAGCTTAGGCCAGCCCCCAGCTACGCAGTATTTT; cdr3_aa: CASSLGQPPATQYF
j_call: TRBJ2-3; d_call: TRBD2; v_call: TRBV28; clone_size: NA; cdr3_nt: TGTGCCAGCAGTTTTCCACTAGCGGGAGGGGGAGGTACGCAGTATTTT; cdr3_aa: CASSFPLAGGGGTQYF
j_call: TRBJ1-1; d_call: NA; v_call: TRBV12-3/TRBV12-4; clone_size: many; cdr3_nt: TGTGCCAGCAGTTCAAAAAACAGGGTCCTGAACACTGAAGCTTTCTTT; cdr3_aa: CASSSKNRVLNTEAFF
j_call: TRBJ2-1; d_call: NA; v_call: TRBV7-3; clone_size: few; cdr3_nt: TGTGCCAGCAGCGAAGGTGGGGCGCGGGATGAGCAGTTCTTC; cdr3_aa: CASSEGGARDEQFF
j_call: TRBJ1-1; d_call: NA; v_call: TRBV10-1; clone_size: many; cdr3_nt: TGCGCCAGCAGTGAGTCGGGCACCGGGCGAGCTTTCTTT; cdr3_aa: CASSESGTGRAFF
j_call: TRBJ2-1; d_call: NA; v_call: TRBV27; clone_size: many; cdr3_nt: TGTGCCAGCAGCTACAGCGGGTCCAGCACCTACAATGAGCAGTTCTTC; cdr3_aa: CASSYSGSSTYNEQFF
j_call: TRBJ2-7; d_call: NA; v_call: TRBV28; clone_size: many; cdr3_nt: TGTGCCAGCAGACGTCCCACCGACTACGAGCAGTACTTC; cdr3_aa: CASRRPTDYEQYF
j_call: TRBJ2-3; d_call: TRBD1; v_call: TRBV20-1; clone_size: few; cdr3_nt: TGCAGTGCTGACCCCGGGACAGCAAGCACAGATACGCAGTATTTT; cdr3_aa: CSADPGTASTDTQYF
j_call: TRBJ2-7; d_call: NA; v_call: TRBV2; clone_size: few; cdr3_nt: TGTGCCAGCAGTGGTGACAACGACGAGCAGTACTTC; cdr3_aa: CASSGDNDEQYF
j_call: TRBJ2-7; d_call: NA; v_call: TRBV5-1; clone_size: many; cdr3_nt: TGCGCCAGCAGCCCCGACTGGAGCTCCTACGAGCAGTACTTC; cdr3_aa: CASSPDWSSYEQYF
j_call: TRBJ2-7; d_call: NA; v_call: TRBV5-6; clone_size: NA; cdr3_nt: TGTGCCAGCAGCGTCCCCGGGCAGCTATTCTACGAGCAGTACTTC; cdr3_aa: CASSVPGQLFYEQYF
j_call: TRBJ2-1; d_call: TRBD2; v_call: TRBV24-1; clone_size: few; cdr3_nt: TGTGCCACCAGTGATTCGGGACTAGCGCGGAATGAGCAGTTCTTC; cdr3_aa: CATSDSGLARNEQFF
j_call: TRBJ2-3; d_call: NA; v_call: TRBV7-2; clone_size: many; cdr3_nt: TGTGCCAGCAGCTTAGCTTATCCAGATACGCAGTATTTT; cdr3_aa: CASSLAYPDTQYF
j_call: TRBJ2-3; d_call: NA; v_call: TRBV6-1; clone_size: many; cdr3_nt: TGTGCCAGCAGTGAAGCGTTTGGGCCCCGCACAGATACGCAGTATTTT; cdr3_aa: CASSEAFGPRTDTQYF
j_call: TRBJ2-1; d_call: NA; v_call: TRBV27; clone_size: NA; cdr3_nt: TGTGCCAGCAGTTTATCCCGGGTCCCTTACAATGAGCAGTTCTTC; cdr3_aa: CASSLSRVPYNEQFF
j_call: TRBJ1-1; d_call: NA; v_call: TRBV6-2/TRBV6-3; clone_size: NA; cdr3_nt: TGTGCCAGCCGAGGATCTTATGGGGAGAGTGAAGCTTTCTTT; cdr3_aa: CASRGSYGESEAFF
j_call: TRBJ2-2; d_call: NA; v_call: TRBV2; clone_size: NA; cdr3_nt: TGTGCCAGCATGAGTACGGAGGTTAGCACCGGGGAGCTGCTTTTT; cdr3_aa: CASMSTEVSTGELLF
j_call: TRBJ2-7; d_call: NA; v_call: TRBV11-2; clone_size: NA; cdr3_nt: TGTGCCAGCAGCTTAGATCCAATAGGGGGGGACGAGCAGTACTTC; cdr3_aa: CASSLDPIGGDEQYF
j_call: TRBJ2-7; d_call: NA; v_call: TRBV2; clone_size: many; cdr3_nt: TGTGCCAGCACGGCAGGGGCCCCATACGAGCAGTACTTC; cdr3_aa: CASTAGAPYEQYF
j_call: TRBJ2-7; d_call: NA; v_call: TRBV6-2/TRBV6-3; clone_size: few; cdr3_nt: TGTGCCAGCAGTCCCCAGGGGCCGAGCTCCTACGAGCAGTACTTC; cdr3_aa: CASSPQGPSSYEQYF
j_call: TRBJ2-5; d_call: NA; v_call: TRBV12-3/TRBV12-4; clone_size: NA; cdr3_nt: TGTGCCAGCAGTTTATATGCAGCACTCCAAGAGACCCAGTACTTC; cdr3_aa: CASSLYAALQETQYF
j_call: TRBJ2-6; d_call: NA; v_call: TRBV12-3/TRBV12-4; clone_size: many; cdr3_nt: TGTGCCAGCAGCCGCTTGGGGTCTGAATCTGGGGCCAACGTCCTGACTTTC; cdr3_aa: CASSRLGSESGANVLTF
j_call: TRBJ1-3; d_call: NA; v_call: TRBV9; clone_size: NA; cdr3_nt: TGTGCCAGCAGCATAGGGGACGGGGGCAACTCTGGAAACACCATATATTTT; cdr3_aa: CASSIGDGGNSGNTIYF
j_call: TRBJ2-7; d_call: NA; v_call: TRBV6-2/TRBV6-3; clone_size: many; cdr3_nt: TGTGCCAGCAGTTCCCTGACAGACTCCTACGAGCAGTACTTC; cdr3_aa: CASSSLTDSYEQYF
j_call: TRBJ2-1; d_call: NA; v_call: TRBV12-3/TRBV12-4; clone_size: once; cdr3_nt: TGTGCCAGCAGTACCTATGGGGGAGGCTACAATGAGCAGTTCTTC; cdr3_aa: CASSTYGGGYNEQFF
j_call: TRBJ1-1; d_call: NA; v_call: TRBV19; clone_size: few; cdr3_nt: TGTGCCAGTAGCCTTGACAGGAGTCGTGGGAACACTGAAGCTTTCTTT; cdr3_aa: CASSLDRSRGNTEAFF
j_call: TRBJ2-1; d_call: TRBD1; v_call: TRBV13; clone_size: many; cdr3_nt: TGTGCCAGCAGCTTCCCCCAGGGGGTAGACAATGAGCAGTTCTTC; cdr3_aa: CASSFPQGVDNEQFF
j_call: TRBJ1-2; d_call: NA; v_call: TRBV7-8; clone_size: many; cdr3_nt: TGTGCCAGCAGCTTATCTCAGGTCCACTATGGCTACACCTTC; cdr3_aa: CASSLSQVHYGYTF
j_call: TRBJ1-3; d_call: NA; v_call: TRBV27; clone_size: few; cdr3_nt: TGTGCCAGCAGTTGGCAAAGAAACACCATATATTTT; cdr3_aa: CASSWQRNTIYF
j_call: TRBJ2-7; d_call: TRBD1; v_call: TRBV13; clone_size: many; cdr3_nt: TGTGCCAGCAGCTCACTGCTTCCGGGACAGGGAATCTACGAGCAGTACTTC; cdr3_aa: CASSSLLPGQGIYEQYF
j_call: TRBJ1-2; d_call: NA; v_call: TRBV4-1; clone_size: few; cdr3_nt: TGCGCCAGCAGCCAGGGGACGGAGATCTATGGCTACACCTTC; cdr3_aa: CASSQGTEIYGYTF
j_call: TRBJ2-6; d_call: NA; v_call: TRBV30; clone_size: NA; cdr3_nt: TGTGCCTGGAGCTCCTGGGTACGGGCAGGACTTGACTCTGGGGCCAACGTCCTGACTTTC; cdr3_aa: CAWSSWVRAGLDSGANVLTF
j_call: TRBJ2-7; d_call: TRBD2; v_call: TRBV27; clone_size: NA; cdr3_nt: TGTGCCAGCAGTTCGAGTAGCGGGGGCTCCTACGAGCAGTACTTC; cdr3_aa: CASSSSSGGSYEQYF
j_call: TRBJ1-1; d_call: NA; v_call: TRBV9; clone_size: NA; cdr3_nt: TGTGCCAGCGGGGGGCAGGGTGAGAACACTGAAGCTTTCTTT; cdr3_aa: CASGGQGENTEAFF
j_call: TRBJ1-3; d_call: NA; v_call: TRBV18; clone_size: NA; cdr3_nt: TGTGCCAGCTCGTCAGGAGGAGGCTCTGGAAACACCATATATTTT; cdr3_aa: CASSSGGGSGNTIYF
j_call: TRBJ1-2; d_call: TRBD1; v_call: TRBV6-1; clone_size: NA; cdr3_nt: TGTGCCAGCTTTAGGACAGGGGGAGCACTAAATCATGGCTACACCTTC; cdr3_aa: CASFRTGGALNHGYTF
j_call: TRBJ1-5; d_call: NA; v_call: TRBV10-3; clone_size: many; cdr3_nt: TGTGCCACCGAGGACAATAGCAATCAGCCCCAGCATTTT; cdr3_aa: CATEDNSNQPQHF
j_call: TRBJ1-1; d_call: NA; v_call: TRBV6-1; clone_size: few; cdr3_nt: TGTGCCACCCTAGACCAGGGGAGGACTGAAGCTTTCTTT; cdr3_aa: CATLDQGRTEAFF
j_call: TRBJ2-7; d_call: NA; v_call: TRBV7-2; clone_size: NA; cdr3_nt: TGTGCCAGCACCCCCGGACTTTCAATCTACGAGCAGTACTTC; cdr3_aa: CASTPGLSIYEQYF
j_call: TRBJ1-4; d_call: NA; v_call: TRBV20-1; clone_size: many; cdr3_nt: TGCAGTGCTAGCCCAGGGACAACTAATGAAAAACTGTTTTTT; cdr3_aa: CSASPGTTNEKLFF
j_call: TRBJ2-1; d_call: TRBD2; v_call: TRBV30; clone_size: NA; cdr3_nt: TGTGCCTGGAGTGTACCTAGCGGGAGGGACAATGAGCAGTTCTTC; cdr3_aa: CAWSVPSGRDNEQFF
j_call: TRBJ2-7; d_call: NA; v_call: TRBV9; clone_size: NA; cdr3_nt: TGTGCCAGCAGCGTAGCTCTGGCACACAACTACGAGCAGTACTTC; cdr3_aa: CASSVALAHNYEQYF
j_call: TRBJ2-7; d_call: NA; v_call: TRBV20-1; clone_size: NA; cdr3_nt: TGCAGTGCTAGAGATCGTCAGGGTACGTACGAGCAGTACTTC; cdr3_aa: CSARDRQGTYEQYF
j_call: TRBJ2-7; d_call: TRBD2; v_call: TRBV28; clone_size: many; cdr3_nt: TGTGCCAGCAGTACGAGCGGGAGGGCATCCTACGAGCAGTACTTC; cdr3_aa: CASSTSGRASYEQYF
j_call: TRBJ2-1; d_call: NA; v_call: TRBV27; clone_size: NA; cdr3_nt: TGTGCCAGCAGTTTATCGCCCCTTCGTTTAGATGAGCAGTTCTTC; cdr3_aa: CASSLSPLRLDEQFF
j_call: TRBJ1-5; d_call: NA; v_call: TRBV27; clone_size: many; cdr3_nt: TGTGCCAGCAGTTTAAATTGGGCTCAGCCCCAGCATTTT; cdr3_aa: CASSLNWAQPQHF
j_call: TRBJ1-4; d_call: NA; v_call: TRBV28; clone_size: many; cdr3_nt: TGTGCCAGCAGTTCGGGGACCGACCCATCAACTAATGAAAAACTGTTTTTT; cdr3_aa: CASSSGTDPSTNEKLFF
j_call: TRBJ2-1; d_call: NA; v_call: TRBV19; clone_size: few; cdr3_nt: TGTGCCAGTAGTATTAATAAGGAGAGCTCCTACAATGAGCAGTTCTTC; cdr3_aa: CASSINKESSYNEQFF
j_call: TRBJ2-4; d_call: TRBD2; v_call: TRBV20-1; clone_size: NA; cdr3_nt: TGCAGTGCTAGCGGGGTATTCTCGGGACTAGCAAGGAACATTCAGTACTTC; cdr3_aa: CSASGVFSGLARNIQYF
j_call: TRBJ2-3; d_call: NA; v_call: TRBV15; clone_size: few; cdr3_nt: TGTGCCACCAGCAGGCCCCCCACAGATACGCAGTATTTT; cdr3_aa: CATSRPPTDTQYF